Reported below is one T cell receptor (beta chain). The antigen remains unidentified. The data were obtained in a study of cytotoxic CD8 clonotypes in ibrutinib-treated CLL. Some clones are missing from TCRdb's copy, which holds only in-frame ones; the method was immunoSEQ multiplex PCR. The sample lists 90,000 to 150,000 clones; about 50% were seen once. Points from the study as a whole: At progression, clonality fell back toward baseline after rising at ibrutinib response.

This clonotype originated in a human donor with chronic lymphocytic leukemia. The sequences come from PBMCs, collected after 24 months of ibrutinib treatment.

CDR3 sequence reads: CASRKLSTANYGYTF. Written as DNA, the CDR3 is TGTGCCAGCAGGAAACTCTCGACAGCAAACTATGGCTACACCTTC. The rearrangement links TRBV6-5 to TRBJ1-2, with a weak D call TRBD1 (5 bases). The CDR3 extends over 15 amino acids. Germline CDR1 and CDR2: MNHEY and SVGAGI. Trimming left V 6 bases short and J 2 bases short, with 16 bases between.